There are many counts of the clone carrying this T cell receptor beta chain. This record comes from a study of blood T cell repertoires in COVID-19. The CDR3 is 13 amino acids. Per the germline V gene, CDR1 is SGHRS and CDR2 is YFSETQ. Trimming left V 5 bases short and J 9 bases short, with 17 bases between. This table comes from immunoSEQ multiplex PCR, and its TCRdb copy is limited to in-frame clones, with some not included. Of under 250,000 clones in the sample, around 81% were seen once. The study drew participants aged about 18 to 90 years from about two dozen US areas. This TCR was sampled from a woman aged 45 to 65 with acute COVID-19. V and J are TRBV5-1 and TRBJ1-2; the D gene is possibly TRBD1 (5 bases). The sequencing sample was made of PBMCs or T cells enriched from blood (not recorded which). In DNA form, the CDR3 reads TGCGCCAGCAGTCTGGGGGAGGGTTCTCGCTACACCTTC. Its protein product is CASSLGEGSRYTF.